Included here is one T cell receptor (beta chain) sequence, with context. The target antigen is unknown. The CDR3 runs to 15 residues. Trimming stripped 6 bases from V and 3 bases from J, with 15 bases between. Germline V gene data show CDR1 as MDHEN and CDR2 as SYDVKM. This sample stems from a study of shared clonotypes between healthy human individuals. Study as a whole: The study enrolled two women and a few men aged 18 to 49. Whole-study results and caveats: Among several donors, about 4.6% of naive CD4 clonotypes were found in common.

Clones were sequenced by immunoSEQ multiplex PCR, and TCRdb holds only the in-frame ones, with some missing. This table has about 2.3 million clones, 80% to 95% appearing once. This clonotype was sampled from a man between 18 and 35 years old in good health. Some clones in this sample may be carry-over from other donors' samples. Sequenced input: naive CD4+ T cells from PBMCs. Noted subset: CD45RA+ positively selected. The chain recombines TRBV28 with TRBJ1-5, with D possibly TRBD1 on 5 matching bases. CDR3 nucleotides: TGTGCCAGCAGCAAAGCGAGGGGATCCAATCAGCCCCAGCATTTT. Translated: CASSKARGSNQPQHF.